The clone carrying this T cell receptor beta chain was seen many times. Antigen unknown. The data derive from a study of blood T cells in healthy people across ages. The wider study: In model experiments, template switching was able to capture about one barcoded beta molecule for every two T cells that were present. Study-wide results and limits: More naive CD4+ cells and higher diversity marked long-lived donors relative to aged donors.

A J-beta primer mix and a sample-barcoded 5' primer were used in a second PCR of roughly 6 to 11 cycles. TCRdb redid the calling of the 5' RACE reads with MiXCR, one entry per CDR3 protein. The sample has about 670,000 distinct CDR3 sequences, around 41% seen once; the top ten hold about 32%. The CDR3 spans 17 residues. Germline CDR1 and CDR2: DFQATT and SNEGSKA (reference sequence). V lost 0 bases to trimming and J lost 1 base; unmatched junction nucleotides: 12. The sample taken for sequencing was blood. The chain links TRBV20-1 to TRBJ2-7, with TRBD1 matching 7 bases. The source of this sequence is an elderly man in good health. The CDR3 spells CSARDGFRTGSSYEQYF. CDR3 DNA sequence: TGCAGTGCTAGAGATGGCTTTCGGACAGGATCTTCCTACGAGCAGTACTTC.